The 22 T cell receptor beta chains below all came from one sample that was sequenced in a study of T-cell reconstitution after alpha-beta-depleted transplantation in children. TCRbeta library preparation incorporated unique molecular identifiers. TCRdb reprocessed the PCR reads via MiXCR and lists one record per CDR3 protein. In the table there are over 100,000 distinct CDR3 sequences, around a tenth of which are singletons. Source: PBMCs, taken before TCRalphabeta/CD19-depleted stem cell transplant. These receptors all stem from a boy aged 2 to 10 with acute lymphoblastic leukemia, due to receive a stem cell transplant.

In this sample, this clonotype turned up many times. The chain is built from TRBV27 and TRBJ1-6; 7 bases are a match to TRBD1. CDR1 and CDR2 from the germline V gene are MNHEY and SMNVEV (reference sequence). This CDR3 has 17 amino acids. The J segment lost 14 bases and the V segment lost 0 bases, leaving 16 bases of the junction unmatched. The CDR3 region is CASSLSGGPPSFWALHF. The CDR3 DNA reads TGTGCCAGCAGTTTATCAGGGGGCCCACCCTCGTTTTGGGCCCTCCACTTT.

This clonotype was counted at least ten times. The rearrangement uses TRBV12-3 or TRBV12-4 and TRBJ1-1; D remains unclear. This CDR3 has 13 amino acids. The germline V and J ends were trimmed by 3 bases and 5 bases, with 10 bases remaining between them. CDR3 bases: TGTGCCAGCAGTTTTTATCGGCGGACTGAAGCTTTCTTT. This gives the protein CASSFYRRTEAFF.

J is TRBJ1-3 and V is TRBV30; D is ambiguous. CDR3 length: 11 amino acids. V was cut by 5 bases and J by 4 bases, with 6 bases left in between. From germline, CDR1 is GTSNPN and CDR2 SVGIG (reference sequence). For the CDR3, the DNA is TGTGCCTGGGAGCAGGGAAACACCATATATTTT. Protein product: CAWEQGNTIYF.

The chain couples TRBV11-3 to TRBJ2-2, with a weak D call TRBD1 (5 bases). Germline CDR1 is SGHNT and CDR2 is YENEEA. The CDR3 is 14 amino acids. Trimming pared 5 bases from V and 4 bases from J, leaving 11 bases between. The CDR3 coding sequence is TGTGCCAGCAGCCACGGGCAGGGCACCGGGGAGCTGTTTTTT. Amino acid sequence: CASSHGQGTGELFF. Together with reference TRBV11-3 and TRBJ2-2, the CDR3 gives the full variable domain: EAGVVQSPRYKIIEKKQPVAFWCNPISGHNTLYWYLQNLGQGPELLIRYENEEAVDDSQLPKDRFSAERLKGVDSTLKIQPAELGDSAVYLCASSHGQGTGELFFGEGSRLTVL.

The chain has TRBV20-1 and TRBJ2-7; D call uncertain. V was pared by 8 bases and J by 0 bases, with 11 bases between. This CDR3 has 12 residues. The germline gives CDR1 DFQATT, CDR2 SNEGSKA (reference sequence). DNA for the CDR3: TGCAGTTTTGGGAAACCCTCCTACGAGCAGTACTTC. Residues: CSFGKPSYEQYF.

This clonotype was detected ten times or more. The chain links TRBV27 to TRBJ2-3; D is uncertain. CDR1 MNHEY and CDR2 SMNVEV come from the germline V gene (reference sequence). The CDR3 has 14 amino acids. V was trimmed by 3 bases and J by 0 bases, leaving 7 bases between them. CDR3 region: CASSFQESTDTQYF. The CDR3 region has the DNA TGTGCCAGCAGTTTCCAGGAAAGCACAGATACGCAGTATTTT.

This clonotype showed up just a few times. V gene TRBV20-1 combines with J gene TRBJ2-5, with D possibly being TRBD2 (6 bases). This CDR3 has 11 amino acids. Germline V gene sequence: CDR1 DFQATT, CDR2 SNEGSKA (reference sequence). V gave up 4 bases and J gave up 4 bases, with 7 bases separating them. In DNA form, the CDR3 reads TGCAGTGCTAAGGAGGGAGAGACCCAGTACTTC. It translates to CSAKEGETQYF.

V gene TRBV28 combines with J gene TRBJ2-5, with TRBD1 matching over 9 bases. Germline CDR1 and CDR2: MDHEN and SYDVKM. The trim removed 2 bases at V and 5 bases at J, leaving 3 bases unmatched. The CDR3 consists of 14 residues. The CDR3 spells CASSLPGQGETQYF. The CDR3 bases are TGTGCCAGCAGTTTACCGGGACAGGGCGAGACCCAGTACTTC.

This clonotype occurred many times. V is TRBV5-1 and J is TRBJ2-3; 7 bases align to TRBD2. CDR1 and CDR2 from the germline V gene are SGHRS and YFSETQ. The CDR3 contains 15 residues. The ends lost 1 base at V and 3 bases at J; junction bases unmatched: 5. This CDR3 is CASSLLADETDTQYF. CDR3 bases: TGCGCCAGCAGCTTGCTAGCGGATGAGACAGATACGCAGTATTTT.

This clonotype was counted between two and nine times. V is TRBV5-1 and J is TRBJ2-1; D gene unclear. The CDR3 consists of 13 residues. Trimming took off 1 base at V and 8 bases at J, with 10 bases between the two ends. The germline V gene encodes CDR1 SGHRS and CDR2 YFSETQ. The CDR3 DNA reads TGCGCCAGCAGCTTGCGAAGTAGGGATGAGCAGTTCTTC. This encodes CASSLRSRDEQFF.

The CDR3 DNA is TGCAGTGCTAGAGATCCGCGCAGCATCGAAAAACTGTTTTTT. As protein: CSARDPRSIEKLFF. The chain joins TRBV20-1 to TRBJ1-4, with D unresolved. Germline loops: CDR1 DFQATT, CDR2 SNEGSKA (reference sequence). The germline V and J ends were trimmed by 0 bases and 8 bases, with 13 bases remaining between them. The CDR3 spans 14 residues.

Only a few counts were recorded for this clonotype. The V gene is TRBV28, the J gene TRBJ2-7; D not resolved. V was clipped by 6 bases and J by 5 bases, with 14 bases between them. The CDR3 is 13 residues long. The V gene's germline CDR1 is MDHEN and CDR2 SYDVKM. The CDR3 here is CASRRTEAHEQYF. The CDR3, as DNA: TGTGCCAGCAGGAGAACAGAGGCCCACGAGCAGTACTTC.

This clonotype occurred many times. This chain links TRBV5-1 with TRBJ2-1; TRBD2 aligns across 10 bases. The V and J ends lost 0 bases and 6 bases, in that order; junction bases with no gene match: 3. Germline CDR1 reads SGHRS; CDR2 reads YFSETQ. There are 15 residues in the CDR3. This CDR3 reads CASSLASGRANEQFF. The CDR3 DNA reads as TGCGCCAGCAGCTTGGCCAGCGGGAGGGCCAATGAGCAGTTCTTC.

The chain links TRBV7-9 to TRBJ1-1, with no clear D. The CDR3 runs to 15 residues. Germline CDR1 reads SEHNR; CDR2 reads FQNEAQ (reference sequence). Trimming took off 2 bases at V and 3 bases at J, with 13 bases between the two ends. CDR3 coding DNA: TGTGCCAGCAGCTTAATGGATAGAATGTACACTGAAGCTTTCTTT. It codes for CASSLMDRMYTEAFF.

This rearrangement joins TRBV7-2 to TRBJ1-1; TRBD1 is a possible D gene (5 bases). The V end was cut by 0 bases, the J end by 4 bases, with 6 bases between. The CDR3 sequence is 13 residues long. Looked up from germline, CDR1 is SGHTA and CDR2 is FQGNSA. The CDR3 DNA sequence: TGTGCCAGCAGCTTAGCGACAGTCACTGAAGCTTTCTTT. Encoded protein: CASSLATVTEAFF.

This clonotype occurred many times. CDR3 coding DNA: TGTGCCAGCAGCGATGATCAATCCTACGAGCAGTACTTC. As protein: CASSDDQSYEQYF. This chain uses TRBV5-4 with TRBJ2-7; D is ambiguous. CDR3 length: 13 residues. The V end lost 4 bases, the J end lost 1 base, and 9 bases lay between the germline ends. CDR1 is SGHNT, CDR2 YYREEE, per germline (reference sequence). The full variable domain, completed using reference TRBV5-4 and TRBJ2-7, is ETGVTQSPTHLIKTRGQQVTLRCSSQSGHNTVSWYQQALGQGPQFIFQYYREEENGRGNFPPRFSGLQFPNYSSELNVNALELDDSALYLCASSDDQSYEQYFGPGTRLTVT.

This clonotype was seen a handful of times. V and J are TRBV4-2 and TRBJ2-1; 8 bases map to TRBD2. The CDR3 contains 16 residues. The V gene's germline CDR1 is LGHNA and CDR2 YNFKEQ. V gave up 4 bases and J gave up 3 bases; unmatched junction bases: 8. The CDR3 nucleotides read TGTGCCAGCAGCCCCAGGACTAGCAGGGACTACAATGAGCAGTTCTTC. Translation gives CASSPRTSRDYNEQFF.

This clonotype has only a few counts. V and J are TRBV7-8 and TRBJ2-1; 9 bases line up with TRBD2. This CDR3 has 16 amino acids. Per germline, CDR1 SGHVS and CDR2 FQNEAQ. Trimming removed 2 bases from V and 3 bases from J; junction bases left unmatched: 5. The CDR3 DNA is TGTGCCAGCAGCTTAATGACTAGCGGCAGCTACAATGAGCAGTTCTTC. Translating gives CASSLMTSGSYNEQFF.

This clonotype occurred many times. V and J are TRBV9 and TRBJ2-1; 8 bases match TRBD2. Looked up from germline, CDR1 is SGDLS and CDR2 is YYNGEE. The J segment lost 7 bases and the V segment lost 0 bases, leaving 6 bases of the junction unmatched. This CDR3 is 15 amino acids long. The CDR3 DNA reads TGTGCCAGCAGCGTAGCGGGAGGGCCGTATAATGAGCAGTTCTTC. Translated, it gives CASSVAGGPYNEQFF. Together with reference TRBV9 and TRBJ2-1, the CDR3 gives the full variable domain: DSGVTQTPKHLITATGQRVTLRCSPRSGDLSVYWYQQSLDQGLQFLIQYYNGEERAKGNILERFSAQQFPDLHSELNLSSLELGDSALYFCASSVAGGPYNEQFFGPGTRLTVL.

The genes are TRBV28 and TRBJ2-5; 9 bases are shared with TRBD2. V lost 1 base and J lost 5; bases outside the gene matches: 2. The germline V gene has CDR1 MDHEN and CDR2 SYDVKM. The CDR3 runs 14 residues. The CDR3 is CASSLSAGGETQYF. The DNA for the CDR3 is TGTGCCAGCAGTTTATCCGCGGGGGGGGAGACCCAGTACTTC.

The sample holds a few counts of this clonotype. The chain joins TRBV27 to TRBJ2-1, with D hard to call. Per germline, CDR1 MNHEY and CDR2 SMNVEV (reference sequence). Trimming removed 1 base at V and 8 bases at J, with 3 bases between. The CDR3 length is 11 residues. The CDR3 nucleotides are TGTGCCAGCAGTTTATTCGATGAGCAGTTCTTC. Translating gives CASSLFDEQFF.

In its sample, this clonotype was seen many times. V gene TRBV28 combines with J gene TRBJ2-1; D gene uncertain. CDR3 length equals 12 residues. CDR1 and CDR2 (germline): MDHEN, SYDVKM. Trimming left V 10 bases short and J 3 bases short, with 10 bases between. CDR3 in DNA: TGTGCCACCTCAGTGGGCTACAATGAGCAGTTCTTC. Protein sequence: CATSVGYNEQFF.